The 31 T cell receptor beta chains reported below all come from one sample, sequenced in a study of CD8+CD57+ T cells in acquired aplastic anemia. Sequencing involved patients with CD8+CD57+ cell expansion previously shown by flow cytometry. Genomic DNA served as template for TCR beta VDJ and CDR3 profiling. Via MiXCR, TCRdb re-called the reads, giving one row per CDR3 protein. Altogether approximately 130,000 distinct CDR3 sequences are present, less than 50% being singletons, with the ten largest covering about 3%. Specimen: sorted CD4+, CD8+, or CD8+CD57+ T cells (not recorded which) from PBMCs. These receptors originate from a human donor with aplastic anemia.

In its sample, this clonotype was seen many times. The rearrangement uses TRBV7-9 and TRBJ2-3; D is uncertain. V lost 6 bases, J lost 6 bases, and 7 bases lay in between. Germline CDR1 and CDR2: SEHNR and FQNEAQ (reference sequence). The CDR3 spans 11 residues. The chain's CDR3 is CASSLEDTQYF. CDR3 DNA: TGTGCCAGCAGTCTAGAGGATACGCAGTATTTT.

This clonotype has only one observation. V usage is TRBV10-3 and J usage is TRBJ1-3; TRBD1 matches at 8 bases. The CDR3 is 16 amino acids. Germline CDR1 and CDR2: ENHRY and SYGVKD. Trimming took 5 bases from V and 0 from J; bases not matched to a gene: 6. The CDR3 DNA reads TGTGCCATCAGTCGGACAGGGCCTTTCTCTGGAAACACCATATATTTT. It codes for CAISRTGPFSGNTIYF.

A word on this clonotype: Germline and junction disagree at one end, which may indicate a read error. CDR3 sequence (DNA): TGTGCCAGCAGGGCACGAGGCAGGGGCTATAACACTGGAGCTTTCTTT. It encodes CASRARGRGYNTGAFF. The chain combines TRBV6-1 with TRBJ1-1; D may be TRBD1 (6 bases). Per germline, CDR1 MNHNS and CDR2 SASEGT. This CDR3 region has 16 residues.

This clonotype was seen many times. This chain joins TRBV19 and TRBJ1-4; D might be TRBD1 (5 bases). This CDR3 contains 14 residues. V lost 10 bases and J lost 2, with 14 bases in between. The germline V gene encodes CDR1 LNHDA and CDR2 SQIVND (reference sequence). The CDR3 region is CATSQGLTNEKLFF. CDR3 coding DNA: TGTGCCACAAGCCAGGGACTCACTAATGAAAAACTGTTTTTT.

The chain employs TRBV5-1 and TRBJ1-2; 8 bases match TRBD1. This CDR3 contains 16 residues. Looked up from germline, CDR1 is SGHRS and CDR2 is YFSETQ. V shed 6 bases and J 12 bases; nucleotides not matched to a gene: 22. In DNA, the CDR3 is TGCGCCAGCACTCGTTCCCCGGGACAGGAGATTCCCCGTGACACCTTC. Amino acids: CASTRSPGQEIPRDTF.

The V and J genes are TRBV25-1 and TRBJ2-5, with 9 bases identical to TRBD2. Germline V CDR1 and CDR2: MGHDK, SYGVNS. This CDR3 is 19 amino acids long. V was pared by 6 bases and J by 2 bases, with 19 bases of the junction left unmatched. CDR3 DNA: TGTGCCAGCAGCCAAGGGACTTCTGGACTAGCGACCGGGCAAGAGACCCAGTACTTC. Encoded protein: CASSQGTSGLATGQETQYF.

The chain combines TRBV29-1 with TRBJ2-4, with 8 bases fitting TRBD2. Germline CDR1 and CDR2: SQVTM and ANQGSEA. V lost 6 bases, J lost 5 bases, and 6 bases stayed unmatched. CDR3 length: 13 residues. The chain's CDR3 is CSVVSGGQNIQYF. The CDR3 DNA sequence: TGCAGCGTAGTGAGCGGGGGCCAAAACATTCAGTACTTC.

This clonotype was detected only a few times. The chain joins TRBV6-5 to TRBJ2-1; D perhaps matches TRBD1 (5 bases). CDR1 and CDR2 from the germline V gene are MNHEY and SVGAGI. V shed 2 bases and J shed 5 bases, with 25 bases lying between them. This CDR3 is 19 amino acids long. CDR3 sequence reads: CASSYAPLSTVRKDNEQFF. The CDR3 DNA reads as TGTGCCAGCAGTTACGCACCACTCTCGACAGTTCGAAAGGACAATGAGCAGTTCTTC.

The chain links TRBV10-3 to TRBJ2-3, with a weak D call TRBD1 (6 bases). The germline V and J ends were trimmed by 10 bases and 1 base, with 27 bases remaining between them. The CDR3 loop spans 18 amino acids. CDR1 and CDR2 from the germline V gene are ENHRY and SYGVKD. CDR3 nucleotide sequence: TGTGCCAGCAGCAGGAATCTACAGGGTGACTACGGCACAGATACGCAGTATTTT. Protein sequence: CASSRNLQGDYGTDTQYF.

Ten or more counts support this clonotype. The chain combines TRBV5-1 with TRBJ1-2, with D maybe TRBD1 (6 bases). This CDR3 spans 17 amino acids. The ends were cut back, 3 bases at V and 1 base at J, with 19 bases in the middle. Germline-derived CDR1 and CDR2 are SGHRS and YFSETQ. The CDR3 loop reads CASSWSGQSPNNYGYTF. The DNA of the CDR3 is TGCGCCAGCAGCTGGTCAGGACAGTCACCGAATAACTATGGCTACACCTTC.

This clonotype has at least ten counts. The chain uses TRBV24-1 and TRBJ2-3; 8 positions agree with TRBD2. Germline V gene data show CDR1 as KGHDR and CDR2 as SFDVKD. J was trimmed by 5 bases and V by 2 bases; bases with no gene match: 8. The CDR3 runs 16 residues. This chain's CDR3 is CATSDSGRAGVDTQYF. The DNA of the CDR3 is TGTGCCACCAGTGATTCAGGGAGAGCGGGGGTAGATACGCAGTATTTT.

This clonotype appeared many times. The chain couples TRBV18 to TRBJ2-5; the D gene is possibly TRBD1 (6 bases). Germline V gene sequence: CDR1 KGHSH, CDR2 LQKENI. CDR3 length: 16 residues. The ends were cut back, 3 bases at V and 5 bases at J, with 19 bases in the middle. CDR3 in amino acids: CASSPPWAGDGETQYF. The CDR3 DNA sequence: TGTGCCAGCTCACCCCCTTGGGCAGGGGACGGGGAGACCCAGTACTTC.

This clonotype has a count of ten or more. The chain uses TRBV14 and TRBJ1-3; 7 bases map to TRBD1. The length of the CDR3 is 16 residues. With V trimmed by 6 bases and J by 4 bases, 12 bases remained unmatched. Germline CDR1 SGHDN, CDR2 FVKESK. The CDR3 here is CASSPGYRGSGNTIYF. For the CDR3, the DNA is TGTGCCAGCAGTCCCGGATACAGGGGATCCGGAAACACCATATATTTT.

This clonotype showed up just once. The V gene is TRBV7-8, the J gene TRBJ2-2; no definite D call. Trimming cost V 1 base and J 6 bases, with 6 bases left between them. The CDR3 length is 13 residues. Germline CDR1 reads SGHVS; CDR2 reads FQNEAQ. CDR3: CASSLGVAGELFF. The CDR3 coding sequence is TGTGCCAGCAGCTTAGGGGTGGCCGGGGAGCTGTTTTTT.

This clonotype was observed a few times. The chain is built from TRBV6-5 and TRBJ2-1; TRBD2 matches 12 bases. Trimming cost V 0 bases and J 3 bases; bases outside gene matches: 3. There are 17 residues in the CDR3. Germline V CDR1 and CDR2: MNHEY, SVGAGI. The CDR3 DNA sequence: TGTGCCAGCAGTTACTCCGGACTAGCGGGGATCTACAATGAGCAGTTCTTC. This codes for CASSYSGLAGIYNEQFF.

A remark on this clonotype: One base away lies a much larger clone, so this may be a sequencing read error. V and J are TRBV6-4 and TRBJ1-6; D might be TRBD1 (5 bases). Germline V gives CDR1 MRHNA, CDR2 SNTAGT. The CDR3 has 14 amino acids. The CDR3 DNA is TGTGCCAGCTGTGATCTGGGGGGGAATTCACCCCTCCACTTT. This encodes CASCDLGGNSPLHF.

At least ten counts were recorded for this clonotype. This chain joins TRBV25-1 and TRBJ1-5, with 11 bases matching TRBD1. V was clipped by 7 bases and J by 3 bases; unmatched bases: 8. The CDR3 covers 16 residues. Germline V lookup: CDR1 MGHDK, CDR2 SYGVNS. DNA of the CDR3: TGTGCCAGCACTCTAAAGGGACAGGGGGTCAATCAGCCCCAGCATTTT. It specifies CASTLKGQGVNQPQHF. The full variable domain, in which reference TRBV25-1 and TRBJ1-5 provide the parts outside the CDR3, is EADIYQTPRYLVIGTGKKITLECSQTMGHDKMYWYQQDPGMELHLIHYSYGVNSTEKGDLSSESTVSRIRTEHFPLTLESARPSHTSQYLCASTLKGQGVNQPQHFGDGTRLSIL.

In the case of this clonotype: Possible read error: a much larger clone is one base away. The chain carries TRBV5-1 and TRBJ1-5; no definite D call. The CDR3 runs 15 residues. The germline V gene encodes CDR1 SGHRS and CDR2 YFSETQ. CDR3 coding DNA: TGCGCCAGCAGCTTGCAACCAGGTAGCAGTCAGCCCCAGCATTTT. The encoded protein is CASSLQPGSSQPQHF.

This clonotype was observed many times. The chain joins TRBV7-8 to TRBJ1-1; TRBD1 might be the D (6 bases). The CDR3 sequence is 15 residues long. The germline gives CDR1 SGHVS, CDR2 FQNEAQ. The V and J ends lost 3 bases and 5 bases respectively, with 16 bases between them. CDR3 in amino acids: CASSLGWGARTEAFF. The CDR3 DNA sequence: TGTGCCAGCAGCTTGGGATGGGGGGCCCGTACTGAAGCTTTCTTT.

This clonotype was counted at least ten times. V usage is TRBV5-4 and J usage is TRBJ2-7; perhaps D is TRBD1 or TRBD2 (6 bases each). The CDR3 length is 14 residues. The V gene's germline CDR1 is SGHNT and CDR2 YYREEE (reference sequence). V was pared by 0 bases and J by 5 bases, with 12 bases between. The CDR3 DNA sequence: TGTGCCAGCAGCTTGGAGCAGGGGAGGAACGAGCAGTACTTC. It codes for CASSLEQGRNEQYF.

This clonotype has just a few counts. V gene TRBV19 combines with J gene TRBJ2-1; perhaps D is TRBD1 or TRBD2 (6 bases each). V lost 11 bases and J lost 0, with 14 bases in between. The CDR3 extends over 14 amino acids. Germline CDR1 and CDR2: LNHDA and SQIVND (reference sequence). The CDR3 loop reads CAWNGGLSYNEQFF. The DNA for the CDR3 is TGTGCCTGGAACGGGGGCCTCTCCTACAATGAGCAGTTCTTC.

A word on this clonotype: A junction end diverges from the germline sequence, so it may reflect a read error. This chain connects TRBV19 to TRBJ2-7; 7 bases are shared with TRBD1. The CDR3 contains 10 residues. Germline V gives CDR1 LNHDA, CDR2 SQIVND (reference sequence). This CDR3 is CASSSGQVKF. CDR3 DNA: TGTGCCAGCAGCTCCGGACAGGTCAAGTTC.

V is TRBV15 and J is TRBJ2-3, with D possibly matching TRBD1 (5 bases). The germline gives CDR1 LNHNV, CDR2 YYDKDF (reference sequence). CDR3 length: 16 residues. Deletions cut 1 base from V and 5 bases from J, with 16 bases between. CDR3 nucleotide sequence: TGTGCCACCAGCAGAGGTGGGCAGGGATTAGGAGATACGCAGTATTTT. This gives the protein CATSRGGQGLGDTQYF.

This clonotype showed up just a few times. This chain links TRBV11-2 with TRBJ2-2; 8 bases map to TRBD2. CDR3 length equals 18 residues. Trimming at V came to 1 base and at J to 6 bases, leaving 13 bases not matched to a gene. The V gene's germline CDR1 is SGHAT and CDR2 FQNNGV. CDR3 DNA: TGTGCCAGCAGCTTAGTCGGGTTCACGGGGGGGCCGGCCGGGGAGCTGTTTTTT. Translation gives CASSLVGFTGGPAGELFF.

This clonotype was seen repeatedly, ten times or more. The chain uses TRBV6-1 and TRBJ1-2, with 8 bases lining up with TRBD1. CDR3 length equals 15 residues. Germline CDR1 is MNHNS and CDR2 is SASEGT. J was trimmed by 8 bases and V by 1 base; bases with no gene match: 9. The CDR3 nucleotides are TGTGCCAGCAGTGAAGACGGCAGGGGGCAGATGGGCTACACCTTC. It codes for CASSEDGRGQMGYTF.

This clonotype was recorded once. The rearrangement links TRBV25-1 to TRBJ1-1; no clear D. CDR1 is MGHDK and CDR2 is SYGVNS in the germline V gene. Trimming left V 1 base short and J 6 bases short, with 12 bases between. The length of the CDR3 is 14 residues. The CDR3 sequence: CASSESLGRAEAFF. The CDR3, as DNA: TGTGCCAGCAGTGAATCTTTAGGGAGGGCTGAAGCTTTCTTT.

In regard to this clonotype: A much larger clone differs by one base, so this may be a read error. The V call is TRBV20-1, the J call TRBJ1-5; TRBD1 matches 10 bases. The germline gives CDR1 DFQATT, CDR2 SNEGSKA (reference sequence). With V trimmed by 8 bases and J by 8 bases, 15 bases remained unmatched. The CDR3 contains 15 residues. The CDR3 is CSTDRDRGMREPQHF. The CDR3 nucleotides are TGCAGTACCGACAGGGACAGGGGCATGAGGGAGCCCCAGCATTTT.

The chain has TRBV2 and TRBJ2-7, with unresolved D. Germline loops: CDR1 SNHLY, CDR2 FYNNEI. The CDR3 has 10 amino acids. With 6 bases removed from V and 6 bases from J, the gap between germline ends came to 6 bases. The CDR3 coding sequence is TGTGCCAGCAGGGCTTTCGAGCAGTACTTC. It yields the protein CASRAFEQYF.

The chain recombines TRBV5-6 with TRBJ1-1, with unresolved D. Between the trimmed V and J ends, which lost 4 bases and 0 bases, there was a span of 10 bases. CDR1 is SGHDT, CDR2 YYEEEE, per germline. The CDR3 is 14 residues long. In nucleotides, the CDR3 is TGTGCCAGCAGCATAGGAAGTTTGAACACTGAAGCTTTCTTT. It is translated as CASSIGSLNTEAFF.

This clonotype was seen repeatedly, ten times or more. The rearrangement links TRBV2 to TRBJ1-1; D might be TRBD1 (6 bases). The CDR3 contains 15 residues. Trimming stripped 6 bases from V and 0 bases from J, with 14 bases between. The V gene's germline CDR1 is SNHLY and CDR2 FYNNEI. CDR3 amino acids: CASSEQGMMNTEAFF. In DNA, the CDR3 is TGTGCCAGCAGCGAACAGGGTATGATGAACACTGAAGCTTTCTTT. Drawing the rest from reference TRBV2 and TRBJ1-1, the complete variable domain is EPEVTQTPSHQVTQMGQEVILRCVPISNHLYFYWYRQILGQKVEFLVSFYNNEISEKSEIFDDQFSVERPDGSNFTLKIRSTKLEDSAMYFCASSEQGMMNTEAFFGQGTRLTVV.

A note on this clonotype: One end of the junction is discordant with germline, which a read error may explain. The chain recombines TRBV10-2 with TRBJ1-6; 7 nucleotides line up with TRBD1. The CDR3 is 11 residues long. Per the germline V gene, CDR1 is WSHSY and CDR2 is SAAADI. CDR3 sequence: CASSELRDSFF. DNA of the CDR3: TGCGCCAGCAGTGAGTTACGGGACAGCTTTTTT.